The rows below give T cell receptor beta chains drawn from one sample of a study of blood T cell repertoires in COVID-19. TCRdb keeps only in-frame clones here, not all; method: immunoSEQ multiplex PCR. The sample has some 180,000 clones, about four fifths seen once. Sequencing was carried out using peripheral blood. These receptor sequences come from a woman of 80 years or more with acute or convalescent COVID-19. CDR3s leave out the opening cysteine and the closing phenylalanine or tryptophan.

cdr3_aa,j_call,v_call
ASSVGTGGYQPQH,TRBJ1-5,TRBV9
AWAGTSGKVDTQY,TRBJ2-3,TRBV30
SAWDSYGYT,TRBJ1-2,TRBV20-1
ASSYSRGGQETQY,TRBJ2-5,TRBV6-2/TRBV6-3
ASSDLGDTQY,TRBJ2-3,TRBV30
ASSVQGYPYEQY,TRBJ2-7,TRBV5-1
ASSIGAPRTGNTIY,TRBJ1-3,TRBV19
ASSQDGGTANYGYT,TRBJ1-2,TRBV4-2
ASSQRGLQETQY,TRBJ2-5,TRBV19
ASSFTGGEQY,TRBJ2-7,TRBV11-2
ASSQSPQGEKQY,TRBJ2-7,TRBV3-1/TRBV3-2